The rows below give T cell receptor beta chains drawn from one sample of a study of cytomegalovirus exposure and HLA in healthy donors. Repertoires were generated with immunoSEQ multiplex PCR, while TCRdb's copy carries only in-frame clones and drops some. The sample has 150,000 to 200,000 clones, around 87% seen once; the top ten hold approximately 1.7%. The sequencing sample was made of PBMCs. The receptors stem from a woman aged 18-29 years in good health and CMV-seronegative. The CDR3 runs from the conserved cysteine through the conserved F or W. The order of the fields is D gene, clone size, J gene, V gene, CDR3 DNA, CDR3 protein. The D gene is left open where the match is weak. Clone size, where shown, is once, few, many, or a class for clones that have expanded.

>.|.|TRBJ1-2|TRBV5-1
TGCGCCAGCAGCGGCGGATCTCCCGGAGTAGAGGGCTACACCTTC
CASSGGSPGVEGYTF
>.|once|TRBJ1-1|TRBV7-6
TGTGCCAGCAGCTTATTGAGGCAGGGGAAGGGGAACACTGAAGCTTTCTTT
CASSLLRQGKGNTEAFF
>.|.|TRBJ1-2|TRBV6-1
TGTGCCAGCAGTTCCCCGGCGACAGAAGTTTTCTACACCTTC
CASSSPATEVFYTF
>TRBD2|.|TRBJ2-2|TRBV9
TGTGCCAGCAGCACCCACGGGGGGTCCGGGGAGCTGTTTTTT
CASSTHGGSGELFF
>.|once|TRBJ2-5|TRBV7-2
TGTGCCAGCAGCTCCAATAGCGGCCCCAAGGCCCAGTACTTC
CASSSNSGPKAQYF
>TRBD1|.|TRBJ1-4|TRBV30
TGTGCCTGGAGTGTACTCCCAGGGGGCGTGGGTGAAAAACTGTTTTTT
CAWSVLPGGVGEKLFF
>TRBD1|few|TRBJ1-6|TRBV6-6
TGTGCCAGCAGCGGCTCGACAGGGATTAATTCACCCCTCCACTTT
CASSGSTGINSPLHF
>.|.|TRBJ2-7|TRBV12-2
TGTGCAAGTCGGACTCGACCAGCCGGACAGTGCTACGAGCAGTACTTC
CASRTRPAGQCYEQYF
>.|few|TRBJ1-2|TRBV30
TGTGCCTGGAGTGTACGGGGGGTCTATGGCTACACCTTC
CAWSVRGVYGYTF
>TRBD1|.|TRBJ1-1|TRBV4-2
TGTGCCAGCAGCCAAGATCCGGGCAGGGGGCTAACGAACACTGAAGCTTTCTTT
CASSQDPGRGLTNTEAFF
>TRBD1|.|TRBJ2-3|TRBV7-3
TGTGCCAGCAGCCCCCGGCAGGGGGTCATAAAGTCTGGCACAGATACGCAGTATTTT
CASSPRQGVIKSGTDTQYF
>TRBD2|.|TRBJ2-1|TRBV11-3
TGTGCCAGCAGCTCCACCCTCGGCCCACTAGCGGGAGAGCAGTTCTTC
CASSSTLGPLAGEQFF
>TRBD2|.|TRBJ2-1|TRBV9
TGTGCCAGCAGTTCTTCCGGGACTAGCGGCAATGAGCAGTTCTTC
CASSSSGTSGNEQFF
>.|once|TRBJ2-5|TRBV25-1
TGTGCCAGCAGTTACCACCAGACGGCGGAAGAGACCCAGTACTTC
CASSYHQTAEETQYF
>.|.|TRBJ1-6|TRBV27
TGTGCCAGCAGTTTATGGGCCGGGGATAATTCACCCCTCCACTTT
CASSLWAGDNSPLHF
>.|once|TRBJ1-5|TRBV2
TGTGCCAGCCGGGAGAGCAATCAGCCCCAGCATTTT
CASRESNQPQHF
>TRBD2|.|TRBJ2-3|TRBV9
TGTGCCAGCAGCGCCCCTGGGGGGGACACAGATACGCAGTATTTT
CASSAPGGDTDTQYF
>TRBD1|.|TRBJ2-1|TRBV5-1
TGCGCCAGCAGCCCCGAGACAGGGGAGTTAAGTGAGCAGTTCTTC
CASSPETGELSEQFF
>TRBD2|.|TRBJ2-1|TRBV4-1
TGCGCCAGCAGCCAAGAAGGCGGGGGGGGGAACTACAATGAGCAGTTCTTC
CASSQEGGGGNYNEQFF
>.|.|TRBJ2-7|TRBV28
TGTGCCAGCAGAACAGGGATCTCCTACGAGCAGTACTTC
CASRTGISYEQYF